This T cell receptor beta chain comes out of a study of CD8 T cells in ankylosing spondylitis. Study outcomes and limitations: Certain motif variants had earlier appeared in reactive arthritis synovial fluid and blood. Disease-linked clones were reportedly significantly enriched in matched ankylosing spondylitis synovial fluid. Clones linked to the disease showed a CD8+ phenotype. They occurred at relatively low frequencies in peripheral blood.

Germline V CDR1 and CDR2: MNHEY, SVGEGT. The V end was cut by 4 bases, the J end by 3 bases, with 12 bases between. This CDR3 comprises 14 residues. As to this clonotype: Its cognate antigen is unknown.

TCRdb redid the calling of the 5' RACE reads with MiXCR, one entry per CDR3 protein. The data hold 120,000 or so distinct CDR3 sequences, with roughly an eighth observed a single time. The sequenced material came from blood, either unsorted or a sorted T cell fraction (not recorded which). The source is a female donor with ankylosing spondylitis or in good health (not recorded which). This sequence joins TRBV6-2 or TRBV6-3 and TRBJ1-2; D remains ambiguous. The CDR3 nucleotides read TGTGCCAGCAGTTTGGAACAGCTTTACTATGGCTACACCTTC. This translates into CASSLEQLYYGYTF.